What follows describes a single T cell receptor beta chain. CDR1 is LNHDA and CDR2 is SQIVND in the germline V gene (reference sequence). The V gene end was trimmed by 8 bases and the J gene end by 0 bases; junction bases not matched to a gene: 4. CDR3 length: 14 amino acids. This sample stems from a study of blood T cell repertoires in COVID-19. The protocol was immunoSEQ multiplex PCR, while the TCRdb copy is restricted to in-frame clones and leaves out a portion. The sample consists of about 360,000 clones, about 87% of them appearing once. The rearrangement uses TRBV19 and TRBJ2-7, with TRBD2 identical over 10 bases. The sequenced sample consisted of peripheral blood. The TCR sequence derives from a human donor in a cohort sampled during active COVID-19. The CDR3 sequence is CASGTSGNSYEQYF. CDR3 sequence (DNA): TGTGCCAGTGGCACTAGCGGGAACTCCTACGAGCAGTACTTC.